Listed below are T cell receptor beta chains from one sample, sequenced in a study of blood T cell repertoires in COVID-19. Profiled with immunoSEQ multiplex PCR; TCRdb holds only in-frame clones, not every one. The profile shows some 140,000 clones, about 90% of them singletons. Sequenced material: peripheral blood. The receptors shown here come from a man aged 50 or older with acute or convalescent COVID-19. Each CDR3 is given with its conserved first and last residue. Each record gives: D gene, J gene, clone size, V gene, CDR3 protein, CDR3 DNA. A D gene is named only where the DNA matches it firmly. Size tells how often a clone was seen (once, few, many) or the class of an expanded clone, and some rows leave it out.

NA | TRBJ1-2 | NA | TRBV6-5 | CASNGRGGYGYTF | TGTGCCAGCAACGGCAGGGGTGGATATGGCTACACCTTC
TRBD1 | TRBJ1-1 | NA | TRBV4-1 | CASSLFGTGGEEYTEAFF | TGCGCCAGCAGCCTCTTCGGGACAGGGGGTGAGGAGTACACTGAAGCTTTCTTT
TRBD2 | TRBJ2-3 | NA | TRBV6-2/TRBV6-3 | CASSYAGGRTDTQYF | TGTGCCAGCAGTTATGCGGGGGGCCGCACAGATACGCAGTATTTT
TRBD1 | TRBJ2-1 | NA | TRBV5-1 | CASSREGGYEQFF | TGCGCCAGCAGCCGGGAAGGGGGCTATGAGCAGTTCTTC
TRBD1 | TRBJ1-1 | NA | TRBV7-9 | CASSRTGDTEAFF | TGTGCCAGCAGCCGGACAGGGGACACTGAAGCTTTCTTT
NA | TRBJ2-2 | NA | TRBV5-4 | CASSFWTATNTGELFF | TGTGCCAGCAGCTTTTGGACAGCCACGAACACCGGGGAGCTGTTTTTT
TRBD2 | TRBJ2-5 | NA | TRBV29-1 | CSVPPPTSGLETQYF | TGCAGCGTTCCCCCCCCGACTAGCGGGTTGGAGACCCAGTACTTC
TRBD1 | TRBJ1-1 | NA | TRBV25-1 | CASSERGGHTEAFF | TGTGCCAGCAGTGAACGAGGGGGCCATACTGAAGCTTTCTTT
NA | TRBJ2-2 | NA | TRBV18 | CASSPNEGADTGELFF | TGTGCCAGCTCACCGAACGAGGGCGCGGACACCGGGGAGCTGTTTTTT
NA | TRBJ1-5 | NA | TRBV7-8 | CASSLGAPQHF | TGTGCCAGCAGCCTGGGAGCGCCCCAGCATTTT
TRBD1 | TRBJ2-4 | few | TRBV25-1 | CASSADRGSLLAKNIQYF | TGTGCCAGCAGTGCGGACAGGGGGTCCCTTCTAGCCAAAAACATTCAGTACTTC
TRBD1 | TRBJ2-1 | NA | TRBV28 | CASSFRPSRQGVSEQFF | TGTGCCAGCAGTTTCCGGCCCTCGAGACAGGGAGTTAGTGAGCAGTTCTTC
TRBD1 | TRBJ2-3 | NA | TRBV5-1 | CASSGQTDTQYF | TGCGCCAGCTCGGGACAGACAGATACGCAGTATTTT
NA | TRBJ1-1 | NA | TRBV5-4 | CASKTQGTEAFF | TGTGCCAGCAAGACACAGGGTACTGAAGCTTTCTTT